The entry below describes one T cell receptor (beta chain). Method: immunoSEQ multiplex PCR; TCRdb's copy keeps in-frame clones and lacks some. The data hold approximately 270,000 clones, with 85% to 90% observed a single time. This record comes from a study of blood T cell repertoires in COVID-19. Trimming removed 3 bases at V and 2 bases at J, with 14 bases between. Germline V lookup: CDR1 MDHEN, CDR2 SYDVKM. This CDR3 comprises 15 residues. The rearrangement uses TRBV28 and TRBJ2-7; D is uncertain. This TCR was recovered from a woman aged 25 to 39 with acute COVID-19. Sequenced input: PBMCs or T cells enriched from blood (not recorded which). CDR3 coding DNA: TGTGCCAGCAGTTTGGGCACCCCAAGGCCCTACGAGCAGTACTTC. It is translated as CASSLGTPRPYEQYF.